Listed below are T cell receptor beta chains from one sample, sequenced in a study of identical twins. A single record per CDR3 protein comes from TCRdb applying MiXCR to the 5' RACE reads. The profile covers 650,000 to 750,000 distinct CDR3 sequences, with around 20% appearing a single time and roughly 4.3% taken by the ten largest. These data were also filed under a second study, of T cells expressing NK-cell markers.

Material: PBMCs. The receptors stem from a woman aged 18-30 years in good health. Each CDR3 is given with its conserved first and last residue.

V gene: TRBV7-2
CDR3 length: 15
J gene: TRBJ2-1
CDR3 protein: CASSLIAGAYNEQFF

V gene: TRBV6-5
CDR3 length: 15
J gene: TRBJ1-2
CDR3 protein: CASSYGWRNYYGYTF

V gene: TRBV2
CDR3 length: 17
J gene: TRBJ1-2
CDR3 protein: CASSAGGRPTNNYGYTF

V gene: TRBV15
CDR3 length: 13
J gene: TRBJ2-7
CDR3 protein: CATKWAEAYEQYF

V gene: TRBV11-3
CDR3 length: 15
J gene: TRBJ2-3
CDR3 protein: CASSHPGGASDTQYF

V gene: TRBV25-1
CDR3 length: 12
J gene: TRBJ2-1
CDR3 protein: CASEQGRDEQFF

V gene: TRBV3-1
CDR3 length: 16
J gene: TRBJ1-6
CDR3 protein: CASSQPDRGPGSPLHF

V gene: TRBV20-1
CDR3 length: 15
J gene: TRBJ2-1
CDR3 protein: CSARGGTRRINEQFF

V gene: TRBV6-5
CDR3 length: 11
J gene: TRBJ2-7
CDR3 protein: CAIGQAYEQYF

V gene: TRBV12-3/TRBV12-4
CDR3 length: 16
J gene: TRBJ1-4
CDR3 protein: CASSLGPNRGGEKLFF

V gene: TRBV7-2
CDR3 length: 15
J gene: TRBJ2-1
CDR3 protein: CASSFGDVTYNEQFF

V gene: TRBV12-3/TRBV12-4
CDR3 length: 14
J gene: TRBJ2-1
CDR3 protein: CASRTSTAYNEQFF

V gene: TRBV4-2
CDR3 length: 14
J gene: TRBJ1-2
CDR3 protein: CASSQDKEGYGYTF

V gene: TRBV20-1
CDR3 length: 15
J gene: TRBJ2-7
CDR3 protein: CSARGPTANRWEQYF

V gene: TRBV20-1
CDR3 length: 18
J gene: TRBJ2-6
CDR3 protein: CSARGDDFANSGANVLTF

V gene: TRBV7-9
CDR3 length: 10
J gene: TRBJ2-1
CDR3 protein: CATDPGEQFF

V gene: TRBV2
CDR3 length: 13
J gene: TRBJ2-7
CDR3 protein: CASTSGISYEQYF

V gene: TRBV7-9
CDR3 length: 12
J gene: TRBJ1-1
CDR3 protein: CASLVPRTEAFF

V gene: TRBV6-1
CDR3 length: 16
J gene: TRBJ2-5
CDR3 protein: CASTRKPGQGKETQYF

V gene: TRBV12-3/TRBV12-4
CDR3 length: 17
J gene: TRBJ2-2
CDR3 protein: CASSTSGRANDTGELFF

V gene: TRBV12-3/TRBV12-4
CDR3 length: 13
J gene: TRBJ2-5
CDR3 protein: CASSLQFQETQYF

V gene: TRBV7-2
CDR3 length: 15
J gene: TRBJ2-5
CDR3 protein: CASSLLGGSQETQYF

V gene: TRBV4-2
CDR3 length: 13
J gene: TRBJ2-7
CDR3 protein: CASSQALGVEQYF

V gene: TRBV29-1
CDR3 length: 13
J gene: TRBJ1-2
CDR3 protein: CSVEVGPARGYTF

V gene: TRBV4-3
CDR3 length: 15
J gene: TRBJ1-1
CDR3 protein: CASSQDSPLNTEAFF

V gene: TRBV5-6
CDR3 length: 14
J gene: TRBJ2-4
CDR3 protein: CASSPIGRGNIQYF

V gene: TRBV6-5
CDR3 length: 15
J gene: TRBJ1-5
CDR3 protein: CASSYSNRGRQPQHF

V gene: TRBV5-1
CDR3 length: 16
J gene: TRBJ2-1
CDR3 protein: CASSSGQVYSYNEQFF

V gene: TRBV20-1
CDR3 length: 15
J gene: TRBJ2-5
CDR3 protein: CSARDPGTAQETQYF

V gene: TRBV20-1
CDR3 length: 15
J gene: TRBJ1-5
CDR3 protein: CSAGREGNSNQPQHF

V gene: TRBV7-9
CDR3 length: 15
J gene: TRBJ2-3
CDR3 protein: CASSSTSESTDTQYF

V gene: TRBV12-3/TRBV12-4
CDR3 length: 14
J gene: TRBJ1-2
CDR3 protein: CASSVAGGDYGYTF

V gene: TRBV2
CDR3 length: 16
J gene: TRBJ2-6
CDR3 protein: CASFDRSGSGANVLTF

V gene: TRBV30
CDR3 length: 13
J gene: TRBJ2-1
CDR3 protein: CAWGRRDMGWQFF

V gene: TRBV7-6
CDR3 length: 13
J gene: TRBJ2-1
CDR3 protein: CASSQLTWDEQFF

V gene: TRBV27
CDR3 length: 14
J gene: TRBJ2-4
CDR3 protein: CASSLREGLGIQYF

V gene: TRBV7-9
CDR3 length: 15
J gene: TRBJ1-1
CDR3 protein: CASSKQISGDTEAFF

V gene: TRBV9
CDR3 length: 14
J gene: TRBJ2-7
CDR3 protein: CASSAPGRAYEQYF

V gene: TRBV12-3/TRBV12-4
CDR3 length: 12
J gene: TRBJ2-3
CDR3 protein: CATSPRRSTQYF

V gene: TRBV7-9
CDR3 length: 17
J gene: TRBJ2-1
CDR3 protein: CASSSLLRDRDINEQFF

V gene: TRBV4-2
CDR3 length: 17
J gene: TRBJ2-3
CDR3 protein: CASSQAQRGGSTDTQYF

V gene: TRBV12-3/TRBV12-4
CDR3 length: 15
J gene: TRBJ2-1
CDR3 protein: CASSLSGTRYNEQFF

V gene: TRBV27
CDR3 length: 12
J gene: TRBJ1-1
CDR3 protein: CASRSGTTEAFF